This TCR beta chain was observed in a study of response to subunit inactivated influenza vaccine. Regarding the study as a whole: Few additional T cells are recruited per seasonal influenza vaccination, authors suggested.

This CDR3 contains 13 residues. The ends were cut back, 4 bases at V and 0 bases at J, with 9 bases in the middle. Germline V gene lookup returns CDR1 SQVTM and CDR2 ANQGSEA. Of note for this clonotype: The antigen remains undetermined.

TCRdb recomputed calls from the RT-PCR reads with MiXCR, one row per CDR3 protein. The sample lists around 480,000 distinct CDR3 sequences; around 9.9% were seen once. Source: PBMCs from blood, taken about 6 weeks after vaccination. The chain employs TRBV29-1 and TRBJ1-1, with D unresolved. The receptor's source is a man aged 45-65 years who received an inactivated influenza vaccine. The CDR3: CSVGLGLNTEAFF. The DNA for the CDR3 is TGCAGCGTTGGTCTGGGGTTGAACACTGAAGCTTTCTTT.